This TCR beta chain was identified in a study of T cells after yellow fever vaccination. For the study at large: Fractions low in cell number were prepared with SMART-Seq v4 Ultra Low Input. Points from the study as a whole: Though it reached lower strength, the secondary response hit its peak faster, day 5 versus 15. Once the booster was given, most primary-vaccination clones reappeared, at about 97% for CD4 and roughly 91% for CD8.

V lost 0 bases to trimming and J lost 2 bases, with 8 bases between them. Germline V lookup: CDR1 MNHEY, CDR2 SVGAGI. This CDR3 has 15 residues. This clonotype showed up many times. Its antigen remains unidentified. In making TCR cDNA, 5'RACE template switching added a universal primer site and UMIs to it. TCRdb ran MiXCR on the 5' RACE reads and lists one entry per CDR3 protein. The table records around 310,000 distinct CDR3 sequences, about 4% of them present only once. V usage is TRBV6-5 and J usage is TRBJ2-1, with D maybe TRBD1 (6 bases). The specimen comprised PBMCs, sampled 5 days after the yellow fever booster vaccination. The receptor's source is a man between 18 and 29 years old who received the YFV17D yellow fever vaccine. In DNA, the CDR3 is TGTGCCAGCAGTTACTCGACAGGTACCTACAATGAGCAGTTCTTC. Amino acid sequence: CASSYSTGTYNEQFF.